This TCR beta chain stems from a study of shared clonotypes between healthy human individuals. Study information: Sampling drew on donors who were a couple of women and a few men aged 18 to 49.

With respect to this clone: The antigen is unknown.

Study-level points and caveats: Represented diversity (both genetic and exposure-history) was limited by the small number of donors.

The CDR3 runs to 12 residues. CDR1 and CDR2 from the germline V gene are PRHDT and FYEKMQ (reference sequence). V lost 3 bases and J 6 bases, leaving 8 bases between the germline ends. Replicate PCRs for sorted subsets used approximately 190 ng DNA; this equaled 25,000 to 30,000 T cell genomes. Libraries were prepared by immunoSEQ multiplex PCR; TCRdb keeps only in-frame clonotypes and omits some of them. The sample has around 2,000,000 clones; 85% to 95% are singletons. Positive CCR7 selection of CD45RO-negative cells yielded the naive CD8 cells, and terminally differentiated effector memory CD45RA+ cells were excluded.

This receptor was obtained from a man between 18 and 29 years old in good health. The sample consisted of naive CD8+ T cells sorted from blood. The chain employs TRBV13 and TRBJ1-1; D gene unclear. The CDR3 reads CASSFEDAEAFF. The CDR3 DNA follows: TGTGCCAGCAGCTTCGAGGACGCTGAAGCTTTCTTT.